The TCR beta chain under discussion was sequenced for a study of blood T cell repertoires in COVID-19. The V and J ends lost 10 bases and 0 bases respectively, with 17 bases between them. This CDR3 comprises 15 residues. Per germline, CDR1 ENHRY and CDR2 SYGVKD. Repertoires were generated with immunoSEQ multiplex PCR, while TCRdb's copy carries only in-frame clones and drops some. The sample includes approximately 300,000 clones, just under 90% of them seen just once. Sequencing was carried out using peripheral blood. The origin of this receptor is a woman in her thirties or forties with acute or convalescent COVID-19. The V gene is TRBV10-3, the J gene TRBJ2-3, with D perhaps TRBD2 (6 bases). CDR3 DNA: TGTGCCAACGCCGGGGTAGCGGATAGCACAGATACGCAGTATTTT. Translated: CANAGVADSTDTQYF.